The clone carrying this TCR beta chain was seen a single time. Its antigen is not identified. This record comes from a study of CD8 T cells in Susac syndrome. Study as a whole: When blood was drawn, patients with Susac syndrome were on intravenous immunoglobulin alone, on corticosteroids, or therapy-naive.

The study's findings and limits: When the CD4+ T cell repertoires of patients with Susac syndrome were examined, they did not show any clonal expansion. The study acknowledged a relatively small number of individuals in its TCR sequencing and HLA analysis.

Germline V gene lookup returns CDR1 SGHNT and CDR2 YYREEE (reference sequence). V shed 3 bases and J 10 bases; nucleotides not matched to a gene: 9. This CDR3 is 13 amino acids long. Random hexamers primed reverse transcription of about 0.5 to 1 ug RNA. With immunoSEQ multiplex PCR, TCR beta CDR3 was amplified across 54 Vbeta and 13 Jbeta. TCRdb used MiXCR to reprocess the immunoSEQ multiplex PCR reads, holding one entry per CDR3 protein. Among about 180,000 distinct CDR3 sequences listed, around 96% were seen once. The genes are TRBV5-4 and TRBJ2-5; 7 bases are a match to TRBD1. This receptor was identified in a human donor with Susac syndrome. The sample consisted of CD4+ T cells from PBMCs. The CDR3 spells CASSWGLQGSQYF. CDR3 nucleotide sequence: TGTGCCAGCAGCTGGGGATTACAGGGGAGCCAGTACTTC.